This T cell receptor (beta chain) was sequenced in a study of T cell repertoires in cytomegalovirus infection. As for the study in general: Used in the study were CMV epitopes, some recently identified and HLA-C-restricted, others well-studied and HLA-B-restricted. Shared public TCR beta signatures pointed to both CMV infection and a matching HLA type. Study-wide results and limits: Dominating the ex vivo response were HLA-C-restricted CMV-specific TCR beta clonotypes.

Looked up from germline, CDR1 is MNHEY and CDR2 is SMNVEV (reference sequence). V shed 6 bases and J shed 7 bases, with 12 bases lying between them. The CDR3 runs to 12 residues. Of note for this clonotype: Its antigen is not identified.

TCRdb called the reads again in MiXCR, with one record for every CDR3 protein. Among approximately 910,000 distinct CDR3 sequences, roughly 31% were seen once, and the ten largest hold 11% to 15%. This TCR was recovered from a human donor in good health (CMV status not recorded). Some clones in this sample may be carry-over from other donors' samples. Sequences were derived from cultured CD8+ T cells from PBMCs, sampled from culture after CMV antigen stimulation. V is TRBV27 and J is TRBJ2-5; D unclear. The chain's CDR3 is CASRDVGGTQYF. The CDR3 DNA is TGTGCCAGCAGAGACGTCGGTGGGACCCAGTACTTC.